A selection of T cell receptor beta chains follows, all from one sample in a study of blood T cell repertoires in COVID-19. Here immunoSEQ multiplex PCR was the method, and the copy in TCRdb shows in-frame clones only, minus some. The sample contains just over 650,000 clones, 85% to 90% of which appear only once. The specimen was peripheral blood. These TCRs come from a woman between 18 and 29 years old with acute or convalescent COVID-19. Each CDR3 is given with its conserved first and last residue. The D gene is left open where the match is weak. A row's size may be missing; if present it is once, few, many or a size class.

d_gene,v_gene,abundance,j_gene,CDR3nt,CDR3aa
.,TRBV7-9,.,TRBJ1-3,TGTGCCAGCAGCTTAGGGGACAAGGGATTCTCTGGAAACACCATATATTTT,CASSLGDKGFSGNTIYF
.,TRBV14,.,TRBJ1-1,TGTGCCAGCAGCCATCAGTGGAACACTGAAGCTTTCTTT,CASSHQWNTEAFF
.,TRBV5-5,.,TRBJ1-1,TGTGCCAGCAGCTTAGGGAGGGAAGCTTTCTTT,CASSLGREAFF
TRBD1,TRBV7-2,.,TRBJ1-2,TGTGCCACCCAAAGCTTAGGACAGGGTGGCGGCTACACCTTC,CATQSLGQGGGYTF
.,TRBV4-2,.,TRBJ1-4,TGTGCCAGCAGCCAAGTTGGGGGGTTTAGTGAAAAACTGTTTTTT,CASSQVGGFSEKLFF
.,TRBV19,.,TRBJ2-2,TGTGCCAGTAGTTCAGGGTACACTTTGCGCACCGGGGAGCTGTTTTTT,CASSSGYTLRTGELFF
.,TRBV29-1,.,TRBJ1-1,TGCAGCGTTGGAGGGAGCTCTGAAGCTTTCTTT,CSVGGSSEAFF
TRBD2,TRBV6-5,.,TRBJ2-3,TGTGCCAGCAGTTACAGGGGACTAGGGATCACAGATACGCAGTATTTT,CASSYRGLGITDTQYF
TRBD2,TRBV4-1,.,TRBJ2-2,TGCGCCAGCAGCCGCGTACCCGGACTAGCGGGGGGGCCAAAGACCGGGGAGCTGTTTTTT,CASSRVPGLAGGPKTGELFF
.,TRBV6-5,.,TRBJ1-6,TGTGCCAGCAGCCCCGGACAGCCGGGAAATTCACCCCTCCACTTT,CASSPGQPGNSPLHF
.,TRBV12-5,once,TRBJ1-3,TGTGCTAGTGGTTTGGTCTACAGGGACTCTGGAAACACCATATATTTT,CASGLVYRDSGNTIYF
.,TRBV7-2,.,TRBJ2-1,TGTGCCAGCAGCTCTCAGGGGCAGATCTCCTACAATGAGCAGTTCTTC,CASSSQGQISYNEQFF
TRBD1,TRBV5-6,once,TRBJ2-3,TGTGCCAGCAGCTTGGAGGGGACAGATTCCGATACGCAGTATTTT,CASSLEGTDSDTQYF
.,TRBV6-2/TRBV6-3,.,TRBJ1-1,TGTGCCAGCAGTTACGCCAGGGTCACTGAAGCTTTCTTT,CASSYARVTEAFF
TRBD2,TRBV2,few,TRBJ2-2,TGTGCCAGCAGTGAAGCGCTCCTAGCGGGCGCTGACCGGGAGCTGTTTTTT,CASSEALLAGADRELFF